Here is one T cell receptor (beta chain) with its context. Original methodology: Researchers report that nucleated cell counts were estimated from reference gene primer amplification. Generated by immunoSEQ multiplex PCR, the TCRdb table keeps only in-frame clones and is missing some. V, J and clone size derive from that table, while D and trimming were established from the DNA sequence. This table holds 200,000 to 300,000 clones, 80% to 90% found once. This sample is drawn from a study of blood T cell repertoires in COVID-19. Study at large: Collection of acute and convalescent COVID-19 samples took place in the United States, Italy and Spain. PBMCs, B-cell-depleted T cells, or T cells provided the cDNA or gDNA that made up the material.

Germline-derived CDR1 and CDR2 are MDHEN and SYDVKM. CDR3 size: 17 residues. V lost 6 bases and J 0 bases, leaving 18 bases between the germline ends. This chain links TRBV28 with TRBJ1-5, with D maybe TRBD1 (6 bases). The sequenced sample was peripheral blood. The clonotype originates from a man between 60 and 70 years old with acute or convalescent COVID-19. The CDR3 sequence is CASSPFDRFSSNQPQHF. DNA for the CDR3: TGTGCCAGCAGCCCATTCGACAGGTTCAGTAGCAATCAGCCCCAGCATTTT. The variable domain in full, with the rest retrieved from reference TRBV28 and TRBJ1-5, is DVKVTQSSRYLVKRTGEKVFLECVQDMDHENMFWYRQDPGLGLRLIYFSYDVKMKEKGDIPEGYSVSREKKERFSLILESASTNQTSMYLCASSPFDRFSSNQPQHFGDGTRLSIL.